These 8 T cell receptor beta chains share one sample of origin, sequenced in a study of blood T cell repertoires in COVID-19. Clones were read by immunoSEQ multiplex PCR, and TCRdb kept only the in-frame ones, dropping some. The sample contains about 45,000 clones, around 86% of which appear only once. Material: peripheral blood. The receptors stem from a human donor in a cohort sampled during active COVID-19.

The gene calls are TRBV4-2 and TRBJ1-2; 7 bases are shared with TRBD1. The V segment lost 0 bases and the J segment 6 bases; nucleotides outside the gene matches: 13. This CDR3 has 17 amino acids. Germline V CDR1 and CDR2: LGHNA, YNFKEQ. CDR3 nucleotides: TGTGCCAGCAGCCAAGATTGGGGACAGTTATCCCCGGATGGCTACACCTTC. It yields the protein CASSQDWGQLSPDGYTF.

This rearrangement joins TRBV7-2 to TRBJ2-7, with D maybe TRBD2 (6 bases). CDR1 SGHTA and CDR2 FQGNSA come from the germline V gene. V was clipped by 0 bases and J by 0 bases, with 6 bases between them. The CDR3 loop spans 14 amino acids. CDR3: CASSLAGGSYEQYF. The CDR3, as DNA: TGTGCCAGCAGCTTAGCCGGGGGCTCCTACGAGCAGTACTTC.

The chain has TRBV19 and TRBJ1-2, with 8 bases lining up with TRBD1. J was trimmed by 6 bases and V by 4 bases; bases with no gene match: 10. This CDR3 has 15 amino acids. CDR1 and CDR2 from the germline V gene are LNHDA and SQIVND (reference sequence). Here the CDR3 reads CASSNDYGTGDGYTF. The DNA of the CDR3 is TGTGCCAGTAGTAACGACTACGGGACAGGCGATGGCTACACCTTC.

The chain is built from TRBV11-2 and TRBJ1-2; 7 positions agree with TRBD1. Germline CDR1 and CDR2: SGHAT and FQNNGV. The CDR3 has 15 amino acids. The V gene end was trimmed by 4 bases and the J gene end by 6 bases; junction bases not matched to a gene: 11. The CDR3 DNA is TGTGCCAGCAGCTCCTTACAAGGACAGGCGAATGGCTACACCTTC. Amino acid sequence: CASSSLQGQANGYTF.

CDR3 region: CSASPGTSPGELFF. CDR3 coding DNA: TGCAGTGCTAGTCCCGGGACTAGCCCCGGGGAGCTGTTTTTT. The chain recombines TRBV20-1 with TRBJ2-2, with TRBD2 matching 9 bases. The ends lost 3 bases at V and 6 bases at J; junction bases unmatched: 5. CDR1 and CDR2 (germline): DFQATT, SNEGSKA (reference sequence). There are 14 residues in the CDR3.

A few counts support this clone. The chain is built from TRBV3-1 (or the pseudogene TRBV3-2) and TRBJ1-2; D ambiguous. The ends were cut back, 6 bases at V and 7 bases at J, with 18 bases in the middle. Germline CDR1 reads LGHDT; CDR2 reads YNNKEL (reference sequence). This CDR3 has 14 amino acids. This chain's CDR3 is CASSKREAEGGYTF. The CDR3 nucleotides read TGTGCCAGCAGTAAAAGGGAGGCTGAGGGTGGCTACACCTTC.

The V call is TRBV11-1, the J call TRBJ2-5, with a weak D call TRBD2 (5 bases). With 1 base removed from V and 5 bases from J, the gap between germline ends came to 14 bases. The CDR3 is made up of 15 amino acids. The germline V gene has CDR1 SGHAT and CDR2 FQDESV (reference sequence). CDR3 in amino acids: CASSLVTNSRETQYF. The CDR3 bases are TGTGCCAGCAGCTTAGTGACTAATTCCCGGGAGACCCAGTACTTC.

The V call is TRBV9, the J call TRBJ1-3; 9 bases are shared with TRBD1. This CDR3 spans 17 amino acids. The germline V gene has CDR1 SGDLS and CDR2 YYNGEE. V was pared by 0 bases and J by 0 bases, with 4 bases of the junction left unmatched. In DNA form, the CDR3 reads TGTGCCAGCAGCGTAGTTGGGACAGGGTACTCTGGAAACACCATATATTTT. Translation gives CASSVVGTGYSGNTIYF.